This TCR beta chain was sequenced for a study of blood T cells in healthy people across ages. Through a sample-barcoded 5' primer and a J-beta primer mix, a second PCR was run for about 6 to 11 cycles. TCRdb re-derived calls from the 5' RACE reads in MiXCR, one entry per CDR3 protein. The repertoire holds 1.5 million to 2 million distinct CDR3 sequences, with 28% as singletons. CDR3 length equals 19 residues. V shed 4 bases and J 0 bases; nucleotides not matched to a gene: 9. Germline assignment: CDR1 SGHRS and CDR2 YFSETQ. The V gene is TRBV5-1, the J gene TRBJ2-2, with TRBD2 identical over 13 bases. Sequenced input: blood. The sequence came from a woman aged 25 to 39 in good health. The CDR3, as DNA: TGCGCCAGCAGCCCAGGACTAGCGGGGGCCCCTTCGAACACCGGGGAGCTGTTTTTT. It is translated as CASSPGLAGAPSNTGELFF. The whole variable domain, remainder taken from reference TRBV5-1 and TRBJ2-2, is KAGVTQTPRYLIKTRGQQVTLSCSPISGHRSVSWYQQTPGQGLQFLFEYFSETQRNKGNFPGRFSGRQFSNSRSEMNVSTLELGDSALYLCASSPGLAGAPSNTGELFFGEGSRLTVL.